Following are 19 T cell receptor beta chains from one sample sequenced in a study of beta chain features in type 1 diabetes. Study outcomes and limitations: Type 1 diabetes patients had TCRB CDR3s that were shorter (moderately but significantly so) in all four CD4+ subsets.

What was sequenced were expressed TCRB transcripts, since all of the isolated RNA had been reverse transcribed. Sequenced by immunoSEQ multiplex PCR; TCRdb stores in-frame clones only, minus some. The table records about 160,000 clones, about a tenth of them present only once. Their cognate antigens are unknown. The source material was central memory CD4+ T cells from blood. The receptor set was obtained from a man under 40 with type 1 diabetes.

The chain has TRBV5-1 and TRBJ2-4; TRBD1 agrees at 7 bases. The CDR3 totals 14 residues. V dropped 3 bases and J dropped 8; count of bases not matched to a gene: 8. Germline V gene lookup returns CDR1 SGHRS and CDR2 YFSETQ. The CDR3 loop is CASSSGQLTDIQYF. The DNA of the CDR3 is TGCGCCAGCAGCTCGGGACAGCTTACGGACATTCAGTACTTC.

This clone has only a few counts. The V and J genes are TRBV2 and TRBJ1-2; 7 bases are a match to TRBD1. CDR3 length: 13 residues. The trim removed 8 bases at V and 2 bases at J, leaving 5 bases unmatched. Looked up from germline, CDR1 is SNHLY and CDR2 is FYNNEI. The CDR3 coding sequence is TGTGCCAGCTGCCGGGACAGAAACTATGGCTACACCTTC. Amino acids: CASCRDRNYGYTF.

The chain uses TRBV30 and TRBJ2-5, with D perhaps TRBD1 (5 bases). Germline loops: CDR1 GTSNPN, CDR2 SVGIG (reference sequence). The CDR3 length is 13 residues. V dropped 4 bases and J dropped 7 bases, with 16 bases sitting between them. CDR3 in amino acids: CAWTIAGSGTQYF. CDR3 bases: TGTGCCTGGACCATAGCAGGGTCTGGGACCCAGTACTTC.

The chain recombines TRBV4-3 with TRBJ2-3, with 10 bases aligning to TRBD2. Germline CDR1 is LGHNA and CDR2 is YSLEER. J lost 5 bases, V lost 4 bases, and 6 bases had no gene match. CDR3 length: 15 amino acids. DNA for the CDR3: TGCGCCAGCAGCCCGCTAGCGGGAGCGGGAGATACGCAGTATTTT. Its protein product is CASSPLAGAGDTQYF.

V gene TRBV14 combines with J gene TRBJ1-2; the match to TRBD1 covers 7 bases. The CDR3 is made up of 14 amino acids. V lost 1 base, J lost 8 bases, and 7 bases stayed unmatched. Germline CDR1 is SGHDN and CDR2 is FVKESK. The CDR3 DNA reads TGTGCCAGCAGCCAAGCCTCGACAGGGAGCGGCTACACCTTC. This sequence encodes CASSQASTGSGYTF.

In this sample, this clone turned up a few times. The chain is built from TRBV28 and TRBJ2-1, with D uncertain. In germline, CDR1 is MDHEN, CDR2 SYDVKM. This CDR3 is 11 amino acids long. V lost 5 bases, J lost 10 bases, and 9 bases lay in between. In DNA, the CDR3 is TGTGCCAGCAGTCAGCTGAGGGAGCAGTTCTTC. It yields the protein CASSQLREQFF.

This clone was counted between two and nine times. The CDR3 sequence is CASSSPSDRVGQPQHF. CDR3 DNA: TGTGCCAGCAGTTCCCCGTCCGACAGGGTTGGTCAGCCCCAGCATTTT. The genes are TRBV28 and TRBJ1-5; 7 nucleotides line up with TRBD1. This CDR3 comprises 16 residues. Losses at the gene ends were 4 bases for V and 6 bases for J; bases not matched to a gene: 12. Germline CDR1 is MDHEN and CDR2 is SYDVKM.

Remarks on this clone: Other DNA sequences in this sample translate to the same CDR3. This rearrangement joins TRBV19 to TRBJ2-1; a possible D gene is TRBD2 (5 bases). Germline loops: CDR1 LNHDA, CDR2 SQIVND (reference sequence). CDR3 length: 14 residues. Trimming cost V 5 bases and J 0 bases, with 8 bases left between them. The CDR3 is CASSRGSSYNEQFF. The CDR3 bases are TGTGCCAGTAGTCGTGGGAGCTCCTACAATGAGCAGTTCTTC. The whole variable domain, filled in from reference TRBV19 and TRBJ2-1, reads DGGITQSPKYLFRKEGQNVTLSCEQNLNHDAMYWYRQDPGQGLRLIYYSQIVNDFQKGDIAEGYSVSREKKESFPLTVTSAQKNPTAFYLCASSRGSSYNEQFFGPGTRLTVL.

This clone was found a few times. V gene TRBV2 combines with J gene TRBJ1-2; 7 bases fit TRBD1. The CDR3 loop spans 13 amino acids. Germline assignment: CDR1 SNHLY and CDR2 FYNNEI. Trimming took 7 bases from V and 7 from J; bases not matched to a gene: 9. The CDR3 coding sequence is TGTGCCAGCACCTCGACAGGGCTCCGTGGCTACACCTTC. This encodes CASTSTGLRGYTF.

The chain employs TRBV2 and TRBJ2-2; the match to TRBD1 covers 7 bases. Germline CDR1 is SNHLY and CDR2 is FYNNEI. This CDR3 is 14 amino acids long. V trimming: 8 bases; J trimming: 0 bases; junction bases outside the gene matches: 3. The CDR3 loop is CASRGQPNTGELFF. CDR3 bases: TGTGCCAGCCGGGGACAGCCGAACACCGGGGAGCTGTTTTTT. Full variable domain (remainder filled in from reference TRBV2 and TRBJ2-2): EPEVTQTPSHQVTQMGQEVILRCVPISNHLYFYWYRQILGQKVEFLVSFYNNEISEKSEIFDDQFSVERPDGSNFTLKIRSTKLEDSAMYFCASRGQPNTGELFFGEGSRLTVL.

DNA of the CDR3: TGTGCCAGCAACAGGGTTCCAGGCGAGCAGTTCTTC. Its translation: CASNRVPGEQFF. This sequence joins TRBV2 and TRBJ2-1; D is possibly TRBD1 (6 bases). V was trimmed by 7 bases and J by 10 bases, leaving 14 bases between them. Looked up from germline, CDR1 is SNHLY and CDR2 is FYNNEI. The CDR3 is 12 amino acids. The full variable domain, with the rest looked up from reference TRBV2 and TRBJ2-1, is EPEVTQTPSHQVTQMGQEVILRCVPISNHLYFYWYRQILGQKVEFLVSFYNNEISEKSEIFDDQFSVERPDGSNFTLKIRSTKLEDSAMYFCASNRVPGEQFFGPGTRLTVL.

The V call is TRBV28, the J call TRBJ2-1, with no clear D. The V and J ends lost 2 bases and 9 bases respectively, with 5 bases between them. This CDR3 has 11 residues. CDR1 MDHEN and CDR2 SYDVKM come from the germline V gene. The CDR3 nucleotides are TGTGCCAGCAGTTTACGCGTTGAGCAGTTCTTC. It codes for CASSLRVEQFF.

The chain joins TRBV5-4 to TRBJ2-3; D may be TRBD2 (5 bases). The V gene lost 4 bases and the J gene lost 8 bases, with 11 bases spanning the gap. The CDR3 totals 12 residues. The V gene's germline CDR1 is SGHNT and CDR2 YYREEE (reference sequence). The DNA for the CDR3 is TGTGCCAGCAGCCAAGAGGGTCGTACGCAGTATTTT. It translates to CASSQEGRTQYF.

The chain has TRBV5-1 and TRBJ2-3; 8 bases line up with TRBD1. The CDR3 loop spans 15 amino acids. J gave up 3 bases and V 4 bases, and 7 bases lay outside the gene matches. Germline V gene sequence: CDR1 SGHRS, CDR2 YFSETQ. CDR3 sequence reads: CASSAGTGGTDTQYF. In DNA, the CDR3 is TGCGCCAGCAGCGCAGGGACAGGTGGGACAGATACGCAGTATTTT. The full variable domain, completed using reference TRBV5-1 and TRBJ2-3, is KAGVTQTPRYLIKTRGQQVTLSCSPISGHRSVSWYQQTPGQGLQFLFEYFSETQRNKGNFPGRFSGRQFSNSRSEMNVSTLELGDSALYLCASSAGTGGTDTQYFGPGTRLTVL.

Only a few counts were recorded for this clone. This sequence joins TRBV9 and TRBJ2-3; D gene ambiguous. This CDR3 contains 12 residues. V was cut by 4 bases and J by 5 bases, with 8 bases left in between. CDR1 is SGDLS and CDR2 is YYNGEE in the germline V gene. CDR3 nucleotide sequence: TGTGCCAGCAGCCCCCGTTTAGATACGCAGTATTTT. Translating it yields CASSPRLDTQYF.

The chain recombines TRBV9 with TRBJ2-5; 9 bases agree with TRBD2. The CDR3 spans 17 residues. Germline CDR1 SGDLS, CDR2 YYNGEE. After removal of 5 bases from V and 2 bases from J, the junction contained 13 bases not matched to a gene. CDR3 sequence (DNA): TGTGCCAGCAGTCCTCCGGCCGGAGCGGGAGGACAAGAGACCCAGTACTTC. Its protein product is CASSPPAGAGGQETQYF.

This clone came up many times. The chain has TRBV25-1 and TRBJ2-1, with D tentatively TRBD1 (6 bases). The germline V and J ends were trimmed by 4 bases and 8 bases, with 18 bases remaining between them. CDR1 and CDR2 from the germline V gene are MGHDK and SYGVNS. CDR3 length equals 15 residues. In DNA form, the CDR3 reads TGTGCCAGCAGTGTTACAATGGACAGTTTCCATGAGCAGTTCTTC. It translates to CASSVTMDSFHEQFF.

The rearrangement joins TRBV9 to TRBJ2-1; 10 nucleotides align to TRBD1. The CDR3 sequence is 14 residues long. V dropped 6 bases and J dropped 7; count of bases not matched to a gene: 7. CDR1 and CDR2 (germline): SGDLS, YYNGEE. CDR3 nucleotides: TGTGCCAGCAACCGGGACAGGGGTACGAATGAGCAGTTCTTC. It specifies CASNRDRGTNEQFF.

The rearrangement uses TRBV9 and TRBJ1-1, with D perhaps matching TRBD1 (6 bases). Trimming pared 0 bases from V and 6 bases from J, leaving 15 bases between. The CDR3 loop spans 15 amino acids. Germline lookup yields CDR1 SGDLS and CDR2 YYNGEE. The CDR3 coding sequence is TGTGCCAGCAGCGTAGGGGCCGGCAGGGGCGCTGAAGCTTTCTTT. Translating it yields CASSVGAGRGAEAFF. The whole variable domain, remainder taken from reference TRBV9 and TRBJ1-1, is DSGVTQTPKHLITATGQRVTLRCSPRSGDLSVYWYQQSLDQGLQFLIQYYNGEERAKGNILERFSAQQFPDLHSELNLSSLELGDSALYFCASSVGAGRGAEAFFGQGTRLTVV.